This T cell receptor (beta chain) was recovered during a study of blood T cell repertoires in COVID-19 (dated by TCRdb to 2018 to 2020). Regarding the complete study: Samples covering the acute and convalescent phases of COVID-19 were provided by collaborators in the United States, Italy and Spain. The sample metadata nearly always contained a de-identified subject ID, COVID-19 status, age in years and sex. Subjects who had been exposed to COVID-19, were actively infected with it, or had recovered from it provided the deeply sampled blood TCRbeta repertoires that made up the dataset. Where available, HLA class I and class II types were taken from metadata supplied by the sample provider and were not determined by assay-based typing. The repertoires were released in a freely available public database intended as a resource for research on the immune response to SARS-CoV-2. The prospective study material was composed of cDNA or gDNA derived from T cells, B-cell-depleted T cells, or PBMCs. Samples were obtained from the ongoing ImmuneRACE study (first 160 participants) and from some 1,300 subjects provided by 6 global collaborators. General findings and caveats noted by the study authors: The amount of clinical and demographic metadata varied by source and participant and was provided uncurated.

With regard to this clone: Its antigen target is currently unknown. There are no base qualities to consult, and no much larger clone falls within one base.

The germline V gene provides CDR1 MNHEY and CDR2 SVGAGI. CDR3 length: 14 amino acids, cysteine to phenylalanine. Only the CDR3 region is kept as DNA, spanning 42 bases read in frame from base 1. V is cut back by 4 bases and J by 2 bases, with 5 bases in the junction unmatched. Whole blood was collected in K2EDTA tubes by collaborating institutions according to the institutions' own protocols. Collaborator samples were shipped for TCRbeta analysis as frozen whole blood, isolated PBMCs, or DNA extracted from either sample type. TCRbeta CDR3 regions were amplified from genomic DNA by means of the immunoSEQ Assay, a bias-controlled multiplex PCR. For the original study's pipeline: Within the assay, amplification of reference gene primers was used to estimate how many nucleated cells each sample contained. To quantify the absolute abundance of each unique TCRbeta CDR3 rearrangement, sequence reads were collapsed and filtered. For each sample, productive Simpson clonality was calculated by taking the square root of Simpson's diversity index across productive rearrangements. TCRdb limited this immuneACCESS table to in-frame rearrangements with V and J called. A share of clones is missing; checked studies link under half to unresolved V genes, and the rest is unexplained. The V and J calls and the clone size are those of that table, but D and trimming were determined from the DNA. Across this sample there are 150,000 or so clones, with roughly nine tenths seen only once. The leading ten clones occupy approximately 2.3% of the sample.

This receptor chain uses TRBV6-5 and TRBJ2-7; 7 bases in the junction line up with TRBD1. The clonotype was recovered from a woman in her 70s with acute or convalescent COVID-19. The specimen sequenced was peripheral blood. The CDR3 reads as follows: CASSSGQPPYEQYF. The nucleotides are TGTGCCAGCAGTTCGGGACAGCCACCCTACGAGCAGTACTTC.